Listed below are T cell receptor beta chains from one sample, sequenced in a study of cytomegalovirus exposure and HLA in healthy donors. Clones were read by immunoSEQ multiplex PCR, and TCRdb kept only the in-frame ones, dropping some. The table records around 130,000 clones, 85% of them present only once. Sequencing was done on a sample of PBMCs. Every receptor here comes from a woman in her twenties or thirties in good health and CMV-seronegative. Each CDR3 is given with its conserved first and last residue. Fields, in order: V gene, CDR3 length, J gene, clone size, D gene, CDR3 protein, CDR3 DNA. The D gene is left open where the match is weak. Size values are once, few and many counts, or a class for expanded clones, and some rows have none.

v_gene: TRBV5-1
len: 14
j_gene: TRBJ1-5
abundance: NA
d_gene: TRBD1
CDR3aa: CASSPDRGGQPQHF
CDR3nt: TGCGCCAGCAGCCCTGACAGGGGAGGGCAGCCCCAGCATTTT

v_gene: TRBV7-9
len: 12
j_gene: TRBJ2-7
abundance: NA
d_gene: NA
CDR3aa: CASSLTAYEQYF
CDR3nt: TGTGCCAGCAGCTTAACAGCCTACGAGCAGTACTTC

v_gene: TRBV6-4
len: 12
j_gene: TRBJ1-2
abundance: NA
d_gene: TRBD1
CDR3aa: CASRGQGYGYTF
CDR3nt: TGTGCCAGCAGGGGACAGGGTTATGGCTACACCTTC

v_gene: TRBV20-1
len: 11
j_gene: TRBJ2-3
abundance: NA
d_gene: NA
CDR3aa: CSARQGDTQYF
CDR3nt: TGCAGTGCTAGGCAGGGGGATACGCAGTATTTT

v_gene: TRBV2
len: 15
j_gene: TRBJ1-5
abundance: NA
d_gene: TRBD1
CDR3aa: CASSDTGGRNQPQHF
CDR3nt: TGTGCCAGCAGCGATACAGGGGGCCGCAATCAGCCCCAGCATTTT

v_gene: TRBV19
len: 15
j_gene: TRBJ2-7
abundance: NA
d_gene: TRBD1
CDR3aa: CATRVSGGGWDEQYF
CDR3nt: TGTGCCACAAGGGTATCAGGGGGTGGTTGGGACGAGCAGTACTTC

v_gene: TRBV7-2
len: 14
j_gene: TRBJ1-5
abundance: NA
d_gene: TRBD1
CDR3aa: CASSPTGGNQPQHF
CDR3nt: TGTGCCAGCAGCCCGACAGGGGGCAATCAGCCCCAGCATTTT

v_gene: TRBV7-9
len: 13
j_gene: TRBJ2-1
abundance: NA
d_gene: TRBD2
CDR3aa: CATQAGASNEQFF
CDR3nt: TGTGCCACTCAAGCGGGGGCCTCCAATGAGCAGTTCTTC

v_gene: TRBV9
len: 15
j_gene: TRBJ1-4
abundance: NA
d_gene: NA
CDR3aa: CASSAARAPNEKLFF
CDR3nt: TGTGCCAGCAGCGCAGCGCGGGCTCCTAATGAAAAACTGTTTTTT

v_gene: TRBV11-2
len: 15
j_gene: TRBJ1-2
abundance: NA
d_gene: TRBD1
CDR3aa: CASSRWDSSTYGYTF
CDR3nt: TGTGCCAGCAGCAGATGGGACAGCTCGACCTATGGCTACACCTTC

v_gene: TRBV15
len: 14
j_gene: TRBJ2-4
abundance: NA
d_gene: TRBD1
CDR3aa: CATSTRGRLDIQYF
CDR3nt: TGTGCCACCAGCACCAGGGGGCGGTTGGACATTCAGTACTTC

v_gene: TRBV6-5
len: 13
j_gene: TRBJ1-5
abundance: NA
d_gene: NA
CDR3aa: CASSLGHSGPQHF
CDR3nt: TGTGCCAGCAGCCTAGGACACTCAGGGCCCCAGCATTTT

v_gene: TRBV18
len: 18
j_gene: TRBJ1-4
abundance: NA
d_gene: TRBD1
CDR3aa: CASSQGQPHPSTNEKLFF
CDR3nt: TGTGCCAGCTCACAGGGACAGCCCCATCCGTCAACTAATGAAAAACTGTTTTTT

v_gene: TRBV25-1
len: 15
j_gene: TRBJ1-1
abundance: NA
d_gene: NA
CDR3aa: CASSESRTGVGEAFF
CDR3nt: TGTGCCAGCAGTGAATCCCGGACGGGGGTTGGTGAAGCTTTCTTT

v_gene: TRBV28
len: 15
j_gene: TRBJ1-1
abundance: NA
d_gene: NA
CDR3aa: CASSPARDGRREAFF
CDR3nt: TGTGCCAGCAGCCCCGCCCGGGACGGGAGGCGTGAAGCTTTCTTT

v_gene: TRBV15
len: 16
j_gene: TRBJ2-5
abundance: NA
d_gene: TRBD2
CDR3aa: CATSRGAGGPAETQYF
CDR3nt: TGTGCCACCAGCAGAGGAGCGGGGGGGCCCGCGGAGACCCAGTACTTC

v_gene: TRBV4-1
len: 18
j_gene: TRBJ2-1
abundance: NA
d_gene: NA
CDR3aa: CASSQREEGRSSYNEQFF
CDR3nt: TGCGCCAGCAGCCAGAGGGAGGAGGGCCGGAGCTCCTACAATGAGCAGTTCTTC

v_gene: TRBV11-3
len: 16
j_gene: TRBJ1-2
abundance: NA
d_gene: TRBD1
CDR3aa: CASSLDRGTGGYGYTF
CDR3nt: TGTGCCAGCAGCTTAGATCGAGGGACAGGGGGATATGGCTACACCTTC

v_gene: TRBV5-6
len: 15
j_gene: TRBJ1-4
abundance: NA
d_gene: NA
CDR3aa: CASSINRLGGEKLFF
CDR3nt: TGTGCCAGCAGCATCAACAGGTTGGGGGGTGAAAAACTGTTTTTT

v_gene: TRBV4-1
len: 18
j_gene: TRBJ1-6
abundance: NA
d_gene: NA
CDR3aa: CASSQGIGRVPNNSPLHF
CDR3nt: TGCGCCAGCAGCCAAGGTATAGGGAGGGTCCCAAATAATTCACCCCTCCACTTT

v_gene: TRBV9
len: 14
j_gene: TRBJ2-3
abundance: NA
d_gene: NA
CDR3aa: CASRTGIHTDTQYF
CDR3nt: TGTGCCAGCAGAACGGGAATTCACACAGATACGCAGTATTTT

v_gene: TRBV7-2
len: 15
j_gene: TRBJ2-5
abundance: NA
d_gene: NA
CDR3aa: CASAQDGGARETQYF
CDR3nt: TGTGCCAGCGCCCAAGATGGGGGGGCGCGGGAGACCCAGTACTTC

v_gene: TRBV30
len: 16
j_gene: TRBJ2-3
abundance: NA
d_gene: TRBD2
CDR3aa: CAWRGGGAFIADTQYF
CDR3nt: TGTGCCTGGCGGGGCGGGGGGGCCTTTATCGCAGATACGCAGTATTTT

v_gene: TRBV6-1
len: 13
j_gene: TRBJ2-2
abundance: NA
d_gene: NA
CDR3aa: CASRTGNTGELFF
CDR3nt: TGTGCCAGCAGAACAGGGAACACCGGGGAGCTGTTTTTT

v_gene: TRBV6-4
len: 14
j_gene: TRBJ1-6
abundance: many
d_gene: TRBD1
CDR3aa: CASSDSDRGSPLHF
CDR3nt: TGTGCCAGCAGTGACTCTGACAGGGGTTCACCCCTCCACTTT

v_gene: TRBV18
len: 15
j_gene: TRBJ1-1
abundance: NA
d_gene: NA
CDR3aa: CASSLTGLVNTEAFF
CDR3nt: TGTGCCAGCTCACTCACAGGGTTAGTGAACACTGAAGCTTTCTTT

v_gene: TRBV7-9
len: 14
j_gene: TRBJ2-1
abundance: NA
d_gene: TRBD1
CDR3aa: CASSSGTGHNEQFF
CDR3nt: TGTGCCAGCAGCAGCGGGACAGGGCACAATGAGCAGTTCTTC

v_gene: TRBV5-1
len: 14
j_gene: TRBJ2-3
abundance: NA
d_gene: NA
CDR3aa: CASSLRQSTDTQYF
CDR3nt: TGCGCCAGCAGCTTGCGCCAGTCCACAGATACGCAGTATTTT

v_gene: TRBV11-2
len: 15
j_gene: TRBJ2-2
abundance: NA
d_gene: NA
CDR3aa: CASSKRQASDGELFF
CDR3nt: TGTGCCAGCAGCAAGCGACAGGCCTCGGACGGGGAGCTGTTTTTT

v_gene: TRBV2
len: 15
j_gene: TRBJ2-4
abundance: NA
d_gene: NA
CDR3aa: CASSDRDMRGNIQYF
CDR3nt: TGTGCCAGCAGTGATCGGGACATGAGGGGAAACATTCAGTACTTC

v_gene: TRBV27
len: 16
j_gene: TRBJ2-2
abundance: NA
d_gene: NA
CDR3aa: CASSFVGRGAAGELFF
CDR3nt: TGTGCCAGCAGTTTTGTTGGGCGGGGTGCGGCCGGGGAGCTGTTTTTT

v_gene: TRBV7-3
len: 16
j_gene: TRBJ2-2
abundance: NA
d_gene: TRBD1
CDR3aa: CASSQDRDPYTGELFF
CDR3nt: TGTGCCAGCAGCCAAGACAGGGACCCCTACACCGGGGAGCTGTTTTTT

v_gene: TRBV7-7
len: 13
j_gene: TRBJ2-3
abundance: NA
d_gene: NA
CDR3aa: CASSSSTRDTQYF
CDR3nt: TGTGCCAGCAGCTCGAGTACTCGGGATACGCAGTATTTT

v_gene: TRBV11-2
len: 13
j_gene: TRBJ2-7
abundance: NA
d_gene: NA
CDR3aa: CASSLLGDYEQYF
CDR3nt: TGTGCCAGCAGCCTCCTTGGAGACTACGAGCAGTACTTC

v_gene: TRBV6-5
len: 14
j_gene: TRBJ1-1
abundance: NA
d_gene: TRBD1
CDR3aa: CASGQGGVNTEAFF
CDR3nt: TGTGCCAGCGGGCAGGGGGGCGTGAACACTGAAGCTTTCTTT

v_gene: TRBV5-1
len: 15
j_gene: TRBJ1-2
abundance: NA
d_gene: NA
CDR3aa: CASRPPGTFNYGYTF
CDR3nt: TGCGCCAGCAGACCCCCCGGGACATTTAACTATGGCTACACCTTC

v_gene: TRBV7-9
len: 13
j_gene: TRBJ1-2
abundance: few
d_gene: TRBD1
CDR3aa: CASSLGGFYGYTF
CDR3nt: TGTGCCAGCAGCCTAGGGGGCTTCTATGGCTACACCTTC

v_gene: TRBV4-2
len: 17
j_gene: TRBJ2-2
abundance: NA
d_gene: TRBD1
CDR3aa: CASSPQRTGLNTGELFF
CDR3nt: TGTGCCAGCAGCCCGCAGAGGACAGGTTTGAACACCGGGGAGCTGTTTTTT

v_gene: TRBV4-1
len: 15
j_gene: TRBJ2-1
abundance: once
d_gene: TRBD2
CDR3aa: CASSSQSGGVLEQFF
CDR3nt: TGCGCCAGCAGCTCCCAGAGCGGGGGGGTTCTTGAGCAGTTCTTC

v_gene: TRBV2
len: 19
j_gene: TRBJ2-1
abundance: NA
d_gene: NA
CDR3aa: CASSFLRDWSESSYNEQFF
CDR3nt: TGTGCCAGCAGTTTCCTCCGGGACTGGTCAGAGAGCTCCTACAATGAGCAGTTCTTC

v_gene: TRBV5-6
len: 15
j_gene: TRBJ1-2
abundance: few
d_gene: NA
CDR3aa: CASSSRALANYGYTF
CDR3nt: TGTGCCAGCAGCTCCAGGGCCCTAGCTAACTATGGCTACACCTTC

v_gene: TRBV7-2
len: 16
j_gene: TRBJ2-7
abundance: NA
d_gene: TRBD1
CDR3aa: CASSYRTGWSSYEQYF
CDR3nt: TGTGCCAGCAGCTACAGGACAGGGTGGAGCTCCTACGAGCAGTACTTC

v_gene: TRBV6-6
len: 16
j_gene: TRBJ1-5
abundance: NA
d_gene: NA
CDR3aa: CASRPGRGRSNQPQHF
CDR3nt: TGTGCCAGCAGACCCGGCAGGGGAAGGAGCAATCAGCCCCAGCATTTT

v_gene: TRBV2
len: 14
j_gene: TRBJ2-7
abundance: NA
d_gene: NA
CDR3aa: CASKVSRNSYEQYF
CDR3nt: TGTGCCAGCAAAGTGAGTCGTAACTCCTACGAGCAGTACTTC

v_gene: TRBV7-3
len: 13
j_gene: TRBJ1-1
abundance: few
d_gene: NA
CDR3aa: CASSLTLETEAFF
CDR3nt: TGTGCCAGCAGCTTAACGTTGGAGACTGAAGCTTTCTTT

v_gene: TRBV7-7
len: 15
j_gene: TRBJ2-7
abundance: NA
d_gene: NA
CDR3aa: CASSSLGTLPSEQYF
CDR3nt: TGTGCTAGCAGCTCCCTAGGGACTCTCCCGTCGGAGCAGTACTTC